This T cell receptor (beta chain) originates from a study of monozygotic twins with inflammatory bowel disease. TCRdb reanalyzed the 5' RACE reads, giving one entry per CDR3 protein sequence and no DNA. This repertoire includes a few hundred thousand distinct CDR3 sequences. CDR3 size: 15 residues. Germline CDR1 reads SGHDT; CDR2 reads YYEEEE. Sequences were obtained from blood. The TCR was taken from a human donor with ulcerative colitis or Crohn's disease, or a healthy co-twin of an affected twin (not recorded which). The chain is built from TRBV5-6 and TRBJ2-7; TCRdb gives TRBD1 as the D gene, but with no DNA this cannot be confirmed. The CDR3 loop reads CASSRGDRGFYEQYF.